Below are 8 T cell receptor beta chains sequenced from a single sample in a study of shared clonotypes between healthy human individuals. Generated by immunoSEQ multiplex PCR, the TCRdb table keeps only in-frame clones and is missing some. The sample records approximately 1,500,000 clones, 95% to 99% being singletons. Sequenced sample: naive CD4+ T cells sorted from blood. The subset is: CD45RA+ positively selected. Every receptor here comes from a man aged 30-40 years in good health.

The gene calls are TRBV11-2 and TRBJ2-1, with D possibly matching TRBD1 (5 bases). Per the germline V gene, CDR1 is SGHAT and CDR2 is FQNNGV. Trimming removed 1 base at V and 6 bases at J, with 13 bases between. The CDR3 totals 15 residues. CDR3 in amino acids: CASSLVTGRVNEQFF. CDR3 nucleotide sequence: TGTGCCAGCAGCTTAGTTACAGGCAGGGTCAATGAGCAGTTCTTC.

The genes are TRBV18 and TRBJ2-7, with 9 bases aligning to TRBD1. The V gene end was trimmed by 11 bases and the J gene end by 5 bases; junction bases not matched to a gene: 10. Germline V CDR1 and CDR2: KGHSH, LQKENI. The CDR3 consists of 13 residues. CDR3 amino acids: CAFPGQGGDEQYF. The CDR3 bases are TGTGCCTTCCCGGGACAGGGTGGAGACGAGCAGTACTTC. The full variable domain, in which reference TRBV18 and TRBJ2-7 provide the parts outside the CDR3, is NAGVMQNPRHLVRRRGQEARLRCSPMKGHSHVYWYRQLPEEGLKFMVYLQKENIIDESGMPKERFSAEFPKEGPSILRIQQVVRGDSAAYFCAFPGQGGDEQYFGPGTRLTVT.

The chain is built from TRBV28 and TRBJ2-3, with TRBD1 matching 7 bases. The CDR3 has 15 amino acids. V gave up 3 bases and J gave up 2 bases; unmatched junction bases: 5. CDR1 is MDHEN and CDR2 is SYDVKM in the germline V gene. Here the CDR3 reads CASSLTGSYTDTQYF. The CDR3 DNA reads as TGTGCCAGCAGTTTGACAGGGAGCTACACAGATACGCAGTATTTT.

The chain employs TRBV28 and TRBJ2-7, with 10 bases that match TRBD1. The CDR3 runs 14 residues. The V segment lost 4 bases and the J segment 4 bases; nucleotides outside the gene matches: 4. CDR1 and CDR2 (germline): MDHEN, SYDVKM. The CDR3 nucleotides read TGTGCCAGCAGTTACCGGGACAGGGGATACGAGCAGTACTTC. Residues: CASSYRDRGYEQYF.

J is TRBJ1-2 and V is TRBV5-1; D is unresolved. Trimming removed 3 bases at V and 5 bases at J, with 11 bases between. The CDR3 loop spans 13 amino acids. CDR1 SGHRS and CDR2 YFSETQ come from the germline V gene. The CDR3 loop is CASSSPPGYGYTF. The CDR3 nucleotides read TGCGCCAGCAGCTCCCCGCCCGGATATGGCTACACCTTC.

The rearrangement uses TRBV19 and TRBJ2-7, with 9 bases fitting TRBD1. This CDR3 has 14 amino acids. V was pared by 8 bases and J by 5 bases, with 10 bases of the junction left unmatched. Per the germline V gene, CDR1 is LNHDA and CDR2 is SQIVND (reference sequence). The CDR3 DNA reads TGTGCCAGTGCTCGGCGACAGGGGGAGAACGAGCAGTACTTC. Translated: CASARRQGENEQYF.

This chain connects TRBV7-3 to TRBJ2-1; 8 bases agree with TRBD2. V was clipped by 3 bases and J by 5 bases; unmatched bases: 3. Germline V gene sequence: CDR1 SGHTA, CDR2 FQGTGA. The CDR3 sequence is 14 residues long. The CDR3 region has the DNA TGTGCCAGCAGCTTTAGCGGGAACGACAATGAGCAGTTCTTC. Translation: CASSFSGNDNEQFF.

The chain joins TRBV4-3 to TRBJ2-3; tentatively, D is TRBD2 (6 bases). CDR3 length: 16 amino acids. The germline V gene encodes CDR1 LGHNA and CDR2 YSLEER. V lost 3 bases and J lost 1, with 14 bases in between. CDR3 bases: TGCGCCAGCAGCCAGTCAGGGCGGGATCGCACAGATACGCAGTATTTT. This encodes CASSQSGRDRTDTQYF.